Sequencing of this TCR beta chain was carried out in a study of blood T cell repertoires in COVID-19 (dated by TCRdb to between 2020 and 2021). A note on the overall study: Collaborator samples came from the United States, Italy and Spain and covered acute and convalescent phases of COVID-19. The prospective study material was composed of cDNA or gDNA derived from T cells, B-cell-depleted T cells, or PBMCs. Deeply sampled blood TCRbeta repertoires from subjects exposed to, actively infected with, or recovered from COVID-19 were included in the dataset. The repertoires were released in a freely available public database intended as a resource for research on the immune response to SARS-CoV-2. Samples were obtained from the ongoing ImmuneRACE study (first 160 participants) and from some 1,200 subjects provided by 6 global collaborators. Sample metadata almost always included a de-identified subject ID, COVID-19 status, age in years and sex. Where available, HLA class I and class II types were obtained from metadata supplied by the sample provider rather than from assay-based typing. On the study overall, not on this receptor specifically: How much clinical and demographic metadata was included differed by source and by participant, and the metadata was provided uncurated.

In the case of this clone: It has no known antigen specificity. No clone much larger than this one lies a single base away; base qualities are absent.

Participants in the prospective study were aged roughly 18 to 100 years, lived in some 24 United States geographic areas, and enrolled through a virtual design. Cohort assignment in the prospective study relied on participant-reported clinical history from a screening survey and a study questionnaire. Mobile phlebotomists in the prospective study collected whole blood, serum and a nasopharyngeal or oropharyngeal swab from every participant. Prospective study participants could optionally give additional blood draws and questionnaires over a 2-month period. Prospective study blood samples were shipped either frozen or at room temperature before DNA extraction. From a lookup of the germline V gene (reference sequence), CDR1 and CDR2 are LNHDA and SQIVND. The CDR3 has 15 amino acids, counting the end cysteine and phenylalanine. The entry retains the CDR3 DNA only, 45 bases that are in frame from base 1. Germline trimming amounts to 7 bases on V and 4 bases on J, with 10 as the count of junction bases outside the gene matches.

TCRbeta CDR3 regions were amplified from genomic DNA using the immunoSEQ Assay, a bias-controlled multiplex PCR. The original methods were these. The number of nucleated cells in each sample was estimated from the amplification of reference gene primers within the assay. To quantify the absolute abundance of each unique TCRbeta CDR3 rearrangement, sequence reads were collapsed and filtered. Productive Simpson clonality was computed per sample as the square root of Simpson's diversity index over productive rearrangements. This is the immuneACCESS table as TCRdb keeps it, with only in-frame sequences that have V and J called. A part of the clones is gone; compared with another copy, unresolved V genes explain less than half, and the rest is unexplained. That table furnishes V, J and clone size, whereas the DNA furnished D and trimming. Present in this sample are some 270,000 clones, approximately 85% of which were seen just once. The top ten hold around 9.8% of the sample.

The TCR comes from a woman aged 45-60 years with acute COVID-19. Sequencing was performed on PBMCs or T cells enriched from blood (not recorded which). Here the chain combines TRBV19 and TRBJ1-2; TRBD1 lines up with 9 middle nucleotides. The DNA sequence is TGTGCCAGTACCGAACGACAGGGGGGAGGCTATGGCTACACCTTC. The translation is CASTERQGGGYGYTF. Where the CDR3 stops, the reference TRBV19 and TRBJ1-2 genes take over; the full variable domain is DGGITQSPKYLFRKEGQNVTLSCEQNLNHDAMYWYRQDPGQGLRLIYYSQIVNDFQKGDIAEGYSVSREKKESFPLTVTSAQKNPTAFYLCASTERQGGGYGYTFGSGTRLTVV.